The 26 T cell receptor beta chains below were found in one sample sequenced in a study of blood T cell repertoires in COVID-19. Sequencing was performed with immunoSEQ multiplex PCR; in TCRdb, only in-frame clones are kept and a portion is missing. Here the sample spans 300,000 to 400,000 clones, 85% to 90% being singletons. The material sequenced was PBMCs or T cells enriched from blood (not recorded which). The source of these receptors is a man aged 18 to 29 who had recovered from COVID-19.

J is TRBJ2-1 and V is TRBV5-4; 9 nucleotides match TRBD1. Germline V lookup: CDR1 SGHNT, CDR2 YYREEE (reference sequence). CDR3 length: 14 residues. Losses at the gene ends were 5 bases for V and 4 bases for J; bases not matched to a gene: 4. For the CDR3, the DNA is TGTGCCAGCAGGGGGACAGGGATGTACAATGAGCAGTTCTTC. Translation: CASRGTGMYNEQFF.

This sequence joins TRBV18 and TRBJ2-7, with 11 bases matching TRBD1. Germline CDR1 KGHSH, CDR2 LQKENI. This CDR3 has 17 amino acids. Trimming removed 5 bases from V and 1 base from J; junction bases left unmatched: 10. This CDR3 reads CASSSGFGTGGSYEQYF. CDR3 DNA: TGTGCCAGCTCATCGGGTTTTGGGACAGGGGGTTCCTACGAGCAGTACTTC.

The chain couples TRBV18 to TRBJ2-6; the match to TRBD1 covers 11 bases. The germline V gene encodes CDR1 KGHSH and CDR2 LQKENI. With V trimmed by 3 bases and J by 4 bases, 8 bases remained unmatched. The CDR3 sequence is 18 residues long. The CDR3 protein is CASSPQDRGQAGANVLTF. The CDR3 bases are TGTGCCAGCTCACCGCAGGACAGGGGGCAGGCCGGGGCCAACGTCCTGACTTTC. Filled out from reference TRBV18 and TRBJ2-6, the complete variable domain reads NAGVMQNPRHLVRRRGQEARLRCSPMKGHSHVYWYRQLPEEGLKFMVYLQKENIIDESGMPKERFSAEFPKEGPSILRIQQVVRGDSAAYFCASSPQDRGQAGANVLTFGAGSRLTVL.

This clone was picked up a small number of times. The J gene is TRBJ2-2, the V gene TRBV27, with a possible D match to TRBD1 (6 bases). The V end was cut by 6 bases, the J end by 4 bases, with 15 bases between. The CDR3 consists of 15 residues. Germline V lookup: CDR1 MNHEY, CDR2 SMNVEV (reference sequence). The CDR3 here is CASSFRGQVTGELFF. Here the CDR3 DNA reads TGTGCCAGCAGCTTCAGGGGCCAGGTCACCGGGGAGCTGTTTTTT.

V gene TRBV5-1 combines with J gene TRBJ2-7; 11 bases are shared with TRBD2. The J segment lost 4 bases and the V segment lost 0 bases, leaving 3 bases of the junction unmatched. The CDR3 length is 15 residues. Looked up from germline, CDR1 is SGHRS and CDR2 is YFSETQ. CDR3: CASSLGLAGIYEQYF. DNA of the CDR3: TGCGCCAGCAGCTTGGGACTAGCGGGGATTTACGAGCAGTACTTC.

This clone showed up just once. The chain uses TRBV9 and TRBJ1-1, with D hard to call. From germline, CDR1 is SGDLS and CDR2 YYNGEE. The CDR3 runs to 13 residues. V was shortened by 0 bases and J by 8 bases, with 11 bases between the two germline ends. This CDR3 is CASSVAPSPEAFF. The CDR3 DNA reads TGTGCCAGCAGCGTAGCCCCCTCCCCCGAAGCTTTCTTT. The entire variable domain, with the rest obtained from reference TRBV9 and TRBJ1-1, is as follows: DSGVTQTPKHLITATGQRVTLRCSPRSGDLSVYWYQQSLDQGLQFLIQYYNGEERAKGNILERFSAQQFPDLHSELNLSSLELGDSALYFCASSVAPSPEAFFGQGTRLTVV.

This clone was seen a few times. The chain employs TRBV4-2 and TRBJ2-1, with 7 bases that match TRBD1. Germline CDR1 is LGHNA and CDR2 is YNFKEQ. The CDR3 runs 14 residues. The V gene end was trimmed by 1 base and the J gene end by 7 bases; junction bases not matched to a gene: 4. As DNA, the CDR3 is TGTGCCAGCAGCCAAGGGACAGGCGTAAATGAGCAGTTCTTC. Translation: CASSQGTGVNEQFF.

The chain links TRBV11-2 to TRBJ1-1; D unclear. This CDR3 is built from 14 residues. V lost 3 bases and J 1 base, leaving 9 bases between the germline ends. Germline V gene lookup returns CDR1 SGHAT and CDR2 FQNNGV. DNA of the CDR3: TGTGCCAGCAGCTTGAGGGCCAGGAACACTGAAGCTTTCTTT. It codes for CASSLRARNTEAFF.

This clone was found once. CDR3 DNA sequence: TGTGCCAGCAGTTCCCGCGGGAGCGGGAGTCGGTACGAGCAGTACTTC. It yields the protein CASSSRGSGSRYEQYF. The chain employs TRBV6-2 or TRBV6-3 and TRBJ2-7; 8 bases map to TRBD2. V shed 4 bases, J shed 4 bases, and the junction held 12 bases outside the gene matches. The length of the CDR3 is 16 residues. The germline CDR1 and CDR2 sequences are MNHEY and SVGEGT.

The chain joins TRBV9 to TRBJ2-7; 7 nucleotides agree with TRBD1. Trimming took 0 bases from V and 3 from J; bases not matched to a gene: 6. Germline loops: CDR1 SGDLS, CDR2 YYNGEE. This CDR3 is built from 15 residues. The CDR3 region has the DNA TGTGCCAGCAGCGTAGCGACAGGGCCTTACTACGAGCAGTACTTC. Its translation: CASSVATGPYYEQYF.

This rearrangement joins TRBV10-3 to TRBJ1-2, with D possibly TRBD1 on 5 matching bases. Germline loops: CDR1 ENHRY, CDR2 SYGVKD. V was shortened by 6 bases and J by 8 bases, with 16 bases between the two germline ends. This CDR3 contains 13 residues. Here the CDR3 reads CAIRVGGEVGYTF. CDR3 DNA sequence: TGTGCCATCAGGGTCGGGGGTGAAGTCGGCTACACCTTC.

This rearrangement joins TRBV20-1 to TRBJ2-2; 8 bases map to TRBD2. The V and J ends lost 3 bases and 15 bases, in that order; junction bases with no gene match: 6. This CDR3 contains 11 residues. In germline, CDR1 is DFQATT, CDR2 SNEGSKA (reference sequence). CDR3 DNA: TGCAGTGCTAGTCCGGGGGGGCCGGTGTTTTTT. Translating gives CSASPGGPVFF.

This chain joins TRBV19 and TRBJ1-2; 8 bases align to TRBD1. Germline values: CDR1 LNHDA, CDR2 SQIVND (reference sequence). V gave up 8 bases and J gave up 0 bases; unmatched junction bases: 8. CDR3 length: 15 residues. The CDR3 DNA follows: TGTGCCAGTGGAAACCGGGACAGGTCTAACTATGGCTACACCTTC. Translated, it gives CASGNRDRSNYGYTF.

The J gene is TRBJ2-7, the V gene TRBV5-4; D is possibly TRBD2 (5 bases). Germline-derived CDR1 and CDR2 are SGHNT and YYREEE (reference sequence). The CDR3 runs 13 residues. Trimming cost V 2 bases and J 4 bases, with 10 bases left between them. The chain's CDR3 is CASSLYRGYEQYF. CDR3 nucleotide sequence: TGTGCCAGCAGCTTATATCGGGGTTACGAGCAGTACTTC. Based on the CDR3 plus reference TRBV5-4 and TRBJ2-7, the full variable domain is ETGVTQSPTHLIKTRGQQVTLRCSSQSGHNTVSWYQQALGQGPQFIFQYYREEENGRGNFPPRFSGLQFPNYSSELNVNALELDDSALYLCASSLYRGYEQYFGPGTRLTVT.

The gene calls are TRBV7-2 and TRBJ2-7; TRBD1 might be the D (6 bases). Trimming removed 5 bases at V and 5 bases at J, with 16 bases between. Germline-derived CDR1 and CDR2 are SGHTA and FQGNSA. The CDR3 length is 14 residues. CDR3 nucleotides: TGTGCCAGCAGCCCTGCTCAGGGGACCCACGAGCAGTACTTC. Encoded protein: CASSPAQGTHEQYF.

V is TRBV6-5 and J is TRBJ2-7, with a weak D call TRBD2 (5 bases). The V gene lost 10 bases and the J gene lost 0 bases, with 19 bases spanning the gap. Germline CDR1 MNHEY, CDR2 SVGAGI. There are 15 residues in the CDR3. The CDR3 nucleotides are TGTGCCACCAAACGGGAACGGGTCACCTCCTACGAGCAGTACTTC. Its translation is CATKRERVTSYEQYF.

The V call is TRBV11-2, the J call TRBJ2-5; 7 positions agree with TRBD1. The V segment lost 1 base and the J segment 14 bases; nucleotides outside the gene matches: 10. Germline V lookup: CDR1 SGHAT, CDR2 FQNNGV. CDR3 size: 13 residues. The CDR3 nucleotides read TGTGCCAGCAGCTTAGGTGATACAGGGGCCAGATACTTC. Amino acids: CASSLGDTGARYF. Using reference TRBV11-2 and TRBJ2-5 for the parts outside the CDR3, the full variable domain is EAGVAQSPRYKIIEKRQSVAFWCNPISGHATLYWYQQILGQGPKLLIQFQNNGVVDDSQLPKDRFSAERLKGVDSTLKIQPAKLEDSAVYLCASSLGDTGARYFGPGTRLLVL.

The chain recombines TRBV5-5 with TRBJ1-5, with 7 bases identical to TRBD1. The trim removed 4 bases at V and 6 bases at J, leaving 4 bases unmatched. The CDR3 runs to 13 residues. Germline values: CDR1 SGHKS, CDR2 YYEKEE (reference sequence). In nucleotides, the CDR3 is TGTGCCAGCAGCATGGGACAGATTCAGCCCCAGCATTTT. Amino acids: CASSMGQIQPQHF. Filled out from reference TRBV5-5 and TRBJ1-5, the complete variable domain reads DAGVTQSPTHLIKTRGQQVTLRCSPISGHKSVSWYQQVLGQGPQFIFQYYEKEERGRGNFPDRFSARQFPNYSSELNVNALLLGDSALYLCASSMGQIQPQHFGDGTRLSIL.

The rearrangement joins TRBV5-6 to TRBJ1-6, with a possible D match to TRBD1 (6 bases). Deletions cut 5 bases from V and 8 bases from J, with 14 bases between. Germline CDR1 reads SGHDT; CDR2 reads YYEEEE. This CDR3 has 14 amino acids. The DNA for the CDR3 is TGTGCCAGCAGTACAGGGATTTTGGATTCACCCCTCCACTTT. It codes for CASSTGILDSPLHF.

This rearrangement joins TRBV5-6 to TRBJ1-2, with D unclear. The CDR3 is 17 amino acids. The germline CDR1 and CDR2 sequences are SGHDT and YYEEEE. V shed 4 bases and J shed 1 base, with 20 bases lying between them. This CDR3 reads CASSPPGDPEGNYGYTF. The CDR3 DNA follows: TGTGCCAGCAGCCCTCCAGGAGATCCGGAGGGTAACTATGGCTACACCTTC.

The genes are TRBV30 and TRBJ2-1; unclear D gene. Germline V gives CDR1 GTSNPN, CDR2 SVGIG (reference sequence). This CDR3 has 14 amino acids. V was cut by 0 bases and J by 9 bases, with 15 bases left in between. The CDR3 here is CAWSVSRRGTEQFF. CDR3 in DNA: TGTGCCTGGAGTGTATCGCGTAGAGGAACTGAGCAGTTCTTC.

The chain joins TRBV10-3 to TRBJ2-5, with TRBD1 identical over 8 bases. The CDR3 length is 14 residues. The ends lost 10 bases at V and 5 bases at J; junction bases unmatched: 12. The germline V gene has CDR1 ENHRY and CDR2 SYGVKD. CDR3 region: CATARQGTRETQYF. The CDR3 DNA is TGTGCCACCGCGCGACAGGGGACGAGGGAGACCCAGTACTTC.

The J gene is TRBJ2-7, the V gene TRBV28, with 13 bases fitting TRBD2. Germline CDR1 is MDHEN and CDR2 is SYDVKM. Trimming at V came to 2 bases and at J to 1 base, leaving 11 bases not matched to a gene. This CDR3 is 19 amino acids long. The CDR3 is CASSLGVGLAGVRSYEQYF. The CDR3 region has the DNA TGTGCCAGCAGTTTAGGAGTTGGACTAGCGGGAGTTAGGTCCTACGAGCAGTACTTC. The full variable domain, rest sourced from reference TRBV28 and TRBJ2-7, is DVKVTQSSRYLVKRTGEKVFLECVQDMDHENMFWYRQDPGLGLRLIYFSYDVKMKEKGDIPEGYSVSREKKERFSLILESASTNQTSMYLCASSLGVGLAGVRSYEQYFGPGTRLTVT.

V usage is TRBV5-8 and J usage is TRBJ1-2; no reliable D call. Trimming stripped 4 bases from V and 4 bases from J, with 14 bases between. Germline values: CDR1 SGHTS, CDR2 YDEGEE. The CDR3 spans 14 residues. The CDR3 DNA reads TGTGCCAGCAGCCCGGGAGGAGGGCGCTATGGCTACACCTTC. Translation gives CASSPGGGRYGYTF. The variable domain in full, completed from reference TRBV5-8 and TRBJ1-2, reads EAGVTQSPTHLIKTRGQQATLRCSPISGHTSVYWYQQALGLGLQFLLWYDEGEERNRGNFPPRFSGRQFPNYSSELNVNALELEDSALYLCASSPGGGRYGYTFGSGTRLTVV.

The chain carries TRBV10-3 and TRBJ2-2; the D gene is possibly TRBD2 (6 bases). The CDR3 is made up of 15 amino acids. The V end lost 3 bases, the J end lost 3 bases, and 11 bases lay between the germline ends. CDR1 ENHRY and CDR2 SYGVKD come from the germline V gene. The CDR3 sequence: CAISETSPHTGELFF. CDR3 sequence (DNA): TGTGCCATCAGTGAAACTAGCCCCCACACCGGGGAGCTGTTTTTT.

The chain recombines TRBV9 with TRBJ2-1; tentatively, D is TRBD1 (7 bases). CDR1 SGDLS and CDR2 YYNGEE come from the germline V gene. The V end was cut by 0 bases, the J end by 10 bases, with 11 bases between. This CDR3 is built from 13 residues. CDR3 loop: CASSVDQGGEQFF. The CDR3 DNA reads as TGTGCCAGCAGCGTAGATCAGGGGGGCGAGCAGTTCTTC.